This T cell receptor (beta chain) was recorded in a study of blood T cell repertoires in COVID-19 (dated by TCRdb to between 2020 and 2021). Background for the entire study: Samples from collaborators originated in the United States, Italy and Spain and spanned both the acute and convalescent phases of COVID-19. The samples were drawn from the first 160 participants of the ongoing ImmuneRACE study and from over a thousand subjects provided by 6 global collaborators. The material from the prospective study consisted of cDNA or gDNA derived from T cells, B-cell-depleted T cells, or PBMCs. Subjects who had been exposed to COVID-19, were actively infected with it, or had recovered from it provided the deeply sampled blood TCRbeta repertoires that made up the dataset. A de-identified subject ID, COVID-19 status, age in years and sex were almost always included in the sample metadata. Where HLA class I and class II types were available, the types were taken from metadata supplied by the sample provider, not from assay-based typing. The repertoires were made available in a free public database intended to serve as a resource for research on the immune response to SARS-CoV-2.

A second Seattle source provided samples from volunteer blood donors who had recovered from COVID-19. The collaborating institutions used their own protocols to collect whole blood in K2EDTA tubes. Collaborator samples were shipped for TCRbeta analysis as frozen whole blood, isolated PBMCs, or DNA extracted from either sample type. Comments on this clone: The antigen it binds to is not known. It has no much larger one-base neighbor in the sample; base qualities were not kept.

From the cysteine up to the phenylalanine, the CDR3 has a length of 15 residues. The retained sequence is limited to the CDR3, 45 bases, with the frame set at the first base. The immunoSEQ Assay, a bias-controlled multiplex PCR, was used to amplify TCRbeta CDR3 regions from genomic DNA. Under the source paper's analysis protocol: Within the assay, amplification of reference gene primers was used to estimate how many nucleated cells each sample contained. Sequence reads were collapsed and filtered to measure the absolute abundance of every unique TCRbeta CDR3 rearrangement. For each sample, productive Simpson clonality was calculated as the square root of Simpson's diversity index over productive rearrangements. TCRdb limited this immuneACCESS table to in-frame rearrangements with V and J called. A share of clones is missing; checked studies link under half to unresolved V genes, and the rest is unexplained. V and J calls and clone size are those listed in that table; D and trimming were worked out from the DNA. This sample holds about 300,000 clones; more than 80% were observed only once. The ten largest make up under 6.5% of the sample.

Results the study describes overall, beyond this receptor: The amount of clinical and demographic metadata varied by source and participant and was provided uncurated.

This sequence was found in a young man who had recovered from COVID-19. The chain couples TRBV12-1 to TRBJ2-7; the table gives TRBD1 as D, unverified against the DNA. TRBV12-1 is tagged as a pseudogene. The source material was peripheral blood. In nucleotide form, the sequence is TGTGCCAGCAGCTTTGAACGGGACACGTCCTACGAGCAGTACTTC. This sequence encodes CASSFERDTSYEQYF.